Each of the 17 T cell receptor beta chains below was sequenced from the same sample in a study of blood T cell repertoires in COVID-19 (TCRdb year 2020). Libraries were constructed by the immunoSEQ multiplex PCR assay. TCRdb's version of the immuneACCESS table is confined to in-frame rearrangements and falls short of the full clone set. An unresolved V gene accounts for under half of the shortfall where checked; the remainder is of unknown origin. Here the sample has roughly 180,000 clones; 70% to 90% occur a single time. The ten largest clones capture about 5.8% of the sample. Material for sequencing was peripheral blood. These receptor sequences come from a woman aged 45-65 years with COVID-19, enrolled during active disease.

This clone was counted only a few times. This rearrangement joins TRBV12-3 or TRBV12-4 to TRBJ1-4; weak D call: TRBD1 (5 bases). V was clipped by 3 bases and J by 14 bases, with 13 bases between them. This CDR3 region has 12 residues. CDR3 region: CASSFGGAVLFF. In DNA form, the CDR3 reads TGTGCCAGCAGTTTCGGAGGGGCCGTGCTGTTTTTT.

The chain uses TRBV6-7 and TRBJ2-7; possible D gene TRBD2, 6 bases. TRBV6-7 has ORF status, its function being uncertain. This CDR3 has 15 amino acids. Trimming took off 2 bases at V and 1 base at J, with 12 bases between the two ends. CDR3 in amino acids: CASSYPVGGSYEQYF. The CDR3 DNA is TGTGCCAGCAGTTACCCAGTCGGGGGTTCCTACGAGCAGTACTTC.

CDR3 nucleotides: TGTGCCAGCAGCTTGGGGGGCGGGGCGAGCAATCAGCCCCAGCATTTT. It specifies CASSLGGGASNQPQHF. This chain joins TRBV5-8 and TRBJ1-5; TRBD1 might be the D (5 bases). CDR3 length equals 16 residues. Trimming took 0 bases from V and 1 from J, leaving 11 bases between them. The germline V gene encodes CDR1 SGHTS and CDR2 YDEGEE. Together with reference TRBV5-8 and TRBJ1-5, the CDR3 gives the full variable domain: EAGVTQSPTHLIKTRGQQATLRCSPISGHTSVYWYQQALGLGLQFLLWYDEGEERNRGNFPPRFSGRQFPNYSSELNVNALELEDSALYLCASSLGGGASNQPQHFGDGTRLSIL.

Turning to this clone: Other nucleotide sequences in the sample specify the same CDR3. The gene calls are TRBV7-9 and TRBJ1-2; D gene unclear. Germline CDR1 reads SEHNR; CDR2 reads FQNEAQ (reference sequence). The V end lost 3 bases, the J end lost 8 bases, and 13 bases lay between the germline ends. This CDR3 spans 13 amino acids. The CDR3 bases are TGTGCCAGCAGCTTGGGCGAATTAAGGGGCTACACCTTC. Translating it yields CASSLGELRGYTF.

The V gene is TRBV4-3, the J gene TRBJ1-3, with unresolved D. Germline CDR1 reads LGHNA; CDR2 reads YSLEER. Trimming pared 1 base from V and 1 base from J, leaving 8 bases between. This CDR3 has 15 amino acids. The CDR3, as DNA: TGCGCCAGCAGCCAAGTGGAGGAATCTGGAAACACCATATATTTT. Protein: CASSQVEESGNTIYF.

A single count supports this clone. The chain recombines TRBV7-9 with TRBJ2-2; maybe TRBD1 (5 bases). Trimming removed 5 bases at V and 6 bases at J, with 13 bases between. Germline V gene lookup returns CDR1 SEHNR and CDR2 FQNEAQ (reference sequence). The CDR3 runs to 14 residues. In DNA form, the CDR3 reads TGTGCCAGCAGCATTGATACAGGCGCCGGGGAGCTGTTTTTT. Protein product: CASSIDTGAGELFF.

The J gene is TRBJ1-1, the V gene TRBV5-5; TRBD1 is a possible D gene (5 bases). This CDR3 region has 13 residues. V was pared by 3 bases and J by 8 bases, with 14 bases between. Looked up from germline, CDR1 is SGHKS and CDR2 is YYEKEE (reference sequence). The CDR3 loop is CASSWGVPPEAFF. CDR3 coding DNA: TGTGCCAGCAGCTGGGGGGTCCCCCCAGAAGCTTTCTTT.

The chain couples TRBV7-9 to TRBJ1-1; 9 nucleotides align to TRBD1. The CDR3 loop spans 16 amino acids. Trimming cost V 5 bases and J 4 bases; bases outside gene matches: 11. The germline CDR1 and CDR2 sequences are SEHNR and FQNEAQ (reference sequence). The CDR3 nucleotides read TGTGCCAGCAGCCCCCAAATACTGACAGGGGGCACTGAAGCTTTCTTT. This codes for CASSPQILTGGTEAFF.

The CDR3 DNA reads as TGTGCCAGCAGTGAATTTGGGGGGATGGGAACTGAAGCTTTCTTT. It specifies CASSEFGGMGTEAFF. The chain recombines TRBV6-1 with TRBJ1-1, with D tentatively TRBD1 (5 bases). The ends were cut back, 2 bases at V and 5 bases at J, with 15 bases in the middle. CDR1 is MNHNS, CDR2 SASEGT, per germline. There are 15 residues in the CDR3.

This clone has more than one count but fewer than ten. The chain couples TRBV7-2 to TRBJ2-7; 7 bases line up with TRBD1. This CDR3 is built from 14 residues. Germline loops: CDR1 SGHTA, CDR2 FQGNSA. V trimming: 5 bases; J trimming: 0 bases; junction bases outside the gene matches: 4. The CDR3 is CASSPYRGSYEQYF. CDR3 nucleotides: TGTGCCAGCAGCCCCTACAGGGGCTCCTACGAGCAGTACTTC.

The rearrangement joins TRBV4-1 to TRBJ2-5; 13 bases are shared with TRBD2. The CDR3 runs to 19 residues. The trim removed 0 bases at V and 2 bases at J, leaving 9 bases unmatched. CDR1 and CDR2 from the germline V gene are MGHRA and YSYEKL. The CDR3 region has the DNA TGCGCCAGCAGCCAAGATTTACTAGCGGGGGGGTCAGTACAAGAGACCCAGTACTTC. This translates into CASSQDLLAGGSVQETQYF.

Regarding this clone: Additional DNA sequences in this sample encode the identical CDR3. The chain is built from TRBV4-1 and TRBJ2-7; D is perhaps TRBD2 (6 bases). This CDR3 spans 13 amino acids. Trimming stripped 0 bases from V and 6 bases from J, with 9 bases between. The germline V gene has CDR1 MGHRA and CDR2 YSYEKL. The DNA of the CDR3 is TGCGCCAGCAGCCAAGATTTGGGGGGCGAGCAGTACTTC. This codes for CASSQDLGGEQYF.

This rearrangement joins TRBV4-1 to TRBJ1-1; TRBD1 might be the D (5 bases). This CDR3 region has 14 residues. Per the germline V gene, CDR1 is MGHRA and CDR2 is YSYEKL. V lost 1 base and J lost 5, with 11 bases in between. Written as DNA, the CDR3 is TGCGCCAGCAGCCAAGCGGGGGTCGGGACTGAAGCTTTCTTT. Protein: CASSQAGVGTEAFF.

This clone was detected only once. The J gene is TRBJ2-5, the V gene TRBV27; 12 bases align to TRBD2. This CDR3 comprises 15 residues. Germline values: CDR1 MNHEY, CDR2 SMNVEV (reference sequence). Trimming removed 6 bases from V and 2 bases from J; junction bases left unmatched: 4. This CDR3 reads CASRTSGGLQETQYF. The CDR3 region has the DNA TGTGCCAGCAGGACTAGCGGGGGCCTACAAGAGACCCAGTACTTC.

This rearrangement joins TRBV29-1 to TRBJ1-2, with D uncertain. V was clipped by 6 bases and J by 9 bases, with 20 bases between them. CDR1 and CDR2 from the germline V gene are SQVTM and ANQGSEA. This CDR3 is built from 13 residues. The CDR3 nucleotides are TGCAGCGTGTCTAGAGGACTCGCTGTAAGCTACACCTTC. Translation gives CSVSRGLAVSYTF.

This clone showed up just once. The chain couples TRBV6-4 to TRBJ2-7; D possibly corresponds to TRBD2 (5 bases). Germline V lookup: CDR1 MRHNA, CDR2 SNTAGT. The CDR3 has 19 residues. Trimming removed 0 bases from V and 2 bases from J, with 23 bases in between. The CDR3: CASSDSPQLTSGTTYEQYF. CDR3 nucleotide sequence: TGTGCCAGCAGTGACTCGCCACAACTCACCTCGGGAACCACCTACGAGCAGTACTTC.

The chain joins TRBV11-2 to TRBJ1-1; D gene unclear. The V end was cut by 2 bases, the J end by 1 base, with 5 bases between. The CDR3 loop spans 13 amino acids. Germline V CDR1 and CDR2: SGHAT, FQNNGV. CDR3 amino acids: CASSLRGNTEAFF. CDR3 DNA: TGTGCCAGCAGCTTACGGGGGAACACTGAAGCTTTCTTT.